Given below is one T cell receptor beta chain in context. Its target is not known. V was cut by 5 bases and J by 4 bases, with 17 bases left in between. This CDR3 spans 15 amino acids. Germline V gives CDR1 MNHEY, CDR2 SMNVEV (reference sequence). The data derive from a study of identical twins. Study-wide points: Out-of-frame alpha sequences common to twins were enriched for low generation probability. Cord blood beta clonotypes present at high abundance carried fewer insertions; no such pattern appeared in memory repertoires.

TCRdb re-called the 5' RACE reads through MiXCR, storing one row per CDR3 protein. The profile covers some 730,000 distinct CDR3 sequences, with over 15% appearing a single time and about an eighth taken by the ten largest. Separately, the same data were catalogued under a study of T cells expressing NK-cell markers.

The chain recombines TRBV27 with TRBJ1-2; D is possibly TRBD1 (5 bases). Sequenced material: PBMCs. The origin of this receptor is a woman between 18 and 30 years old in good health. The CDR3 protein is CASSPSTRGAYGYTF. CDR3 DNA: TGTGCCAGCAGTCCGTCTACCCGAGGGGCCTATGGCTACACCTTC.